What follows are 30 T cell receptor beta chains derived from one specimen sequenced in a study of blood T cell repertoires in COVID-19. Some clones are missing from TCRdb's copy, which holds only in-frame ones; the method was immunoSEQ multiplex PCR. The table has fewer than 250,000 clones, 80% to 90% seen once. The sequenced material came from peripheral blood. The receptors were gathered from a man aged 45-65 years with acute or convalescent COVID-19.

This rearrangement joins TRBV7-8 to TRBJ2-2, with 9 bases matching TRBD1. The junction had 13 bases not matched to a gene; V was cut back by 5 bases and J by 6 bases. Germline-derived CDR1 and CDR2 are SGHVS and FQNEAQ. The CDR3 spans 17 residues. The DNA of the CDR3 is TGTGCCAGCAGCCAAACGATCGGGACAGGGCGATCCGGGGAGCTGTTTTTT. Amino acids: CASSQTIGTGRSGELFF.

The CDR3 DNA reads TGTGCCAGTAGTATAGGGGGGACAGCGGAAGCTTTCTTT. This sequence encodes CASSIGGTAEAFF. V is TRBV19 and J is TRBJ1-1, with 7 bases fitting TRBD1. Germline V CDR1 and CDR2: LNHDA, SQIVND (reference sequence). Trimming at V came to 1 base and at J to 8 bases, leaving 4 bases not matched to a gene. The CDR3 spans 13 residues.

The J gene is TRBJ1-1, the V gene TRBV9, with no clear D. Between the trimmed V and J ends, which lost 6 bases and 5 bases, there was a span of 20 bases. This CDR3 is 15 amino acids long. CDR1 is SGDLS, CDR2 YYNGEE, per germline. In nucleotides, the CDR3 is TGTGCCAGCAACGTTGAGGGCGGAGGAGGGACTGAAGCTTTCTTT. It codes for CASNVEGGGGTEAFF.

J is TRBJ2-7 and V is TRBV7-9, with D maybe TRBD2 (7 bases). Germline CDR1 is SEHNR and CDR2 is FQNEAQ (reference sequence). Trimming left V 6 bases short and J 5 bases short, with 11 bases between. The CDR3 runs to 12 residues. Written as DNA, the CDR3 is TGTGCCAGCAGGGCGGGGGCCGACGAGCAGTACTTC. Translation: CASRAGADEQYF.

This clone was observed at least ten times. This chain joins TRBV27 and TRBJ2-7; 9 bases are a match to TRBD2. V shed 2 bases, J shed 0 bases, and the junction held 2 bases outside the gene matches. This CDR3 is built from 15 residues. Per germline, CDR1 MNHEY and CDR2 SMNVEV (reference sequence). CDR3 loop: CASSLGLAYSYEQYF. The DNA for the CDR3 is TGTGCCAGCAGTTTAGGACTAGCGTACTCCTACGAGCAGTACTTC.

Points on this clone: This sample also contains other DNA sequences that code for the same CDR3. This sequence joins TRBV18 and TRBJ2-1; 7 nucleotides align to TRBD1. Trimming at V came to 3 bases and at J to 5 bases, leaving 1 base not matched to a gene. CDR3 length: 13 amino acids. Germline V gene lookup returns CDR1 KGHSH and CDR2 LQKENI. The CDR3 reads CASSPGQNNEQFF. The CDR3 nucleotides read TGTGCCAGCTCACCGGGACAGAACAATGAGCAGTTCTTC.

V and J are TRBV5-1 and TRBJ2-5; tentative D call: TRBD2 (6 bases). This CDR3 spans 15 amino acids. Germline lookup yields CDR1 SGHRS and CDR2 YFSETQ. The V gene lost 4 bases and the J gene lost 2 bases, with 15 bases spanning the gap. This CDR3 is CASSPRDGSQETQYF. Written as DNA, the CDR3 is TGCGCCAGCAGCCCGCGGGACGGGTCTCAAGAGACCCAGTACTTC.

V and J are TRBV7-6 and TRBJ1-4; 8 nucleotides agree with TRBD1. CDR1 SGHVS and CDR2 FNYEAQ come from the germline V gene. The CDR3 length is 16 residues. The trim removed 2 bases at V and 5 bases at J, leaving 7 bases unmatched. The CDR3 DNA sequence: TGTGCCAGCAGCTTACTTGGGACAGGCAACAATGAAAAACTGTTTTTT. The encoded protein is CASSLLGTGNNEKLFF.

This sequence joins TRBV7-9 and TRBJ2-1, with 7 bases matching TRBD1. Germline values: CDR1 SEHNR, CDR2 FQNEAQ (reference sequence). This CDR3 is 16 amino acids long. The ends lost 5 bases at V and 4 bases at J; junction bases unmatched: 11. CDR3 region: CASSGQGVRAYNEQFF. As DNA, the CDR3 is TGTGCCAGCAGCGGCCAGGGGGTGCGGGCATACAATGAGCAGTTCTTC.

V is TRBV6-5 and J is TRBJ2-1, with 11 bases matching TRBD2. V shed 4 bases, J shed 4 bases, and the junction held 3 bases outside the gene matches. The germline CDR1 and CDR2 sequences are MNHEY and SVGAGI. The CDR3 contains 15 residues. The CDR3 nucleotides are TGTGCCAGCAGTTCCGGGACTAGCGGTTACAATGAGCAGTTCTTC. Its protein product is CASSSGTSGYNEQFF.

The rearrangement joins TRBV12-3 or TRBV12-4 to TRBJ1-4; D may be TRBD1 (5 bases). V was shortened by 4 bases and J by 6 bases, with 9 bases between the two germline ends. The CDR3 sequence is 13 residues long. The CDR3 nucleotides read TGTGCCAGCAGTTCCATACAGGATGAAAAACTGTTTTTT. This encodes CASSSIQDEKLFF.

The chain links TRBV6-1 to TRBJ2-7, with D tentatively TRBD1 (6 bases). In germline, CDR1 is MNHNS, CDR2 SASEGT. V lost 2 bases to trimming and J lost 7 bases, with 18 bases between them. The CDR3 runs to 15 residues. The CDR3 is CASSELGQGREEQYF. The CDR3 DNA sequence: TGTGCCAGCAGTGAACTCGGGCAGGGGAGAGAGGAGCAGTACTTC.

The chain has TRBV7-3 and TRBJ1-2, with 12 bases fitting TRBD1. Germline V gene data show CDR1 as SGHTA and CDR2 as FQGTGA. This CDR3 spans 16 amino acids. V lost 2 bases and J lost 4; bases outside the gene matches: 5. CDR3 sequence: CASSLLGTGGSYGYTF. Written as DNA, the CDR3 is TGTGCCAGCAGCTTACTCGGGACAGGGGGCTCCTATGGCTACACCTTC.

The chain has TRBV13 and TRBJ2-2; D unresolved. Trimming pared 0 bases from V and 6 bases from J, leaving 5 bases between. The CDR3 is 13 residues long. Germline lookup yields CDR1 PRHDT and CDR2 FYEKMQ (reference sequence). The CDR3 loop is CASSLGAPGELFF. CDR3 DNA: TGTGCCAGCAGCTTAGGGGCACCCGGGGAGCTGTTTTTT.

The chain joins TRBV20-1 to TRBJ2-1; 12 nucleotides match TRBD2. The junction had 8 bases not matched to a gene; V was cut back by 3 bases and J by 8 bases. CDR1 is DFQATT, CDR2 SNEGSKA, per germline (reference sequence). There are 15 residues in the CDR3. CDR3 amino acids: CSASSGLAGFDEQFF. The CDR3, as DNA: TGCAGTGCTAGTTCCGGACTAGCGGGATTCGATGAGCAGTTCTTC.

In its sample, this clone was seen a few times. This sequence joins TRBV7-8 and TRBJ2-1; 7 bases are shared with TRBD2. Germline CDR1 is SGHVS and CDR2 is FQNEAQ. The CDR3 consists of 15 residues. Trimming removed 1 base from V and 0 bases from J; junction bases left unmatched: 0. The CDR3 loop reads CASSLGTSSYNEQFF. In DNA form, the CDR3 reads TGTGCCAGCAGCTTAGGGACTAGCTCCTACAATGAGCAGTTCTTC.

The CDR3 DNA is TGTGCCAGCAGCCTCCGACACGCAACTAATGAAAAACTGTTTTTT. It codes for CASSLRHATNEKLFF. The rearrangement uses TRBV14 and TRBJ1-4; no clear D. CDR3 length equals 15 residues. V dropped 4 bases and J dropped 0 bases, with 9 bases sitting between them. CDR1 SGHDN and CDR2 FVKESK come from the germline V gene. Supplemented by reference TRBV14 and TRBJ1-4, the full variable domain reads EAGVTQFPSHSVIEKGQTVTLRCDPISGHDNLYWYRRVMGKEIKFLLHFVKESKQDESGMPNNRFLAERTGGTYSTLKVQPAELEDSGVYFCASSLRHATNEKLFFGSGTQLSVL.

This clone was found a few times. The V call is TRBV28, the J call TRBJ1-4, with TRBD1 matching 7 bases. The J segment lost 8 bases and the V segment lost 5 bases, leaving 11 bases of the junction unmatched. CDR1 MDHEN and CDR2 SYDVKM come from the germline V gene. This CDR3 region has 15 residues. CDR3 nucleotide sequence: TGTGCCAGCAGTCCACGCAAGGGGGCGGGAGAAAAACTGTTTTTT. It yields the protein CASSPRKGAGEKLFF.

In this sample, this clone turned up once. The chain is built from TRBV25-1 and TRBJ2-7; TRBD1 might be the D (6 bases). Trimming pared 2 bases from V and 0 bases from J, leaving 11 bases between. Germline CDR1 and CDR2: MGHDK and SYGVNS. CDR3 length equals 15 residues. CDR3 sequence: CASSEPDRSSYEQYF. As DNA, the CDR3 is TGTGCCAGCAGTGAACCAGACAGGAGCTCCTACGAGCAGTACTTC.

This chain joins TRBV14 and TRBJ1-1; 7 nucleotides match TRBD1. V shed 3 bases, J shed 7 bases, and the junction held 5 bases outside the gene matches. The V gene's germline CDR1 is SGHDN and CDR2 FVKESK. The CDR3 runs to 13 residues. The CDR3, as DNA: TGTGCCAGCAGCCACGCTGGGACAGTTGAAGCTTTCTTT. It encodes CASSHAGTVEAFF.

The CDR3 DNA follows: TGCAGTGCTAGTAGCGGGCATGAAGCTTTCTTT. It specifies CSASSGHEAFF. The chain couples TRBV20-1 to TRBJ1-1; D unclear. Germline loops: CDR1 DFQATT, CDR2 SNEGSKA (reference sequence). This CDR3 comprises 11 residues. V was clipped by 3 bases and J by 7 bases, with 9 bases between them.

This chain connects TRBV4-1 to TRBJ1-2; D perhaps matches TRBD1 (5 bases). Trimming pared 4 bases from V and 3 bases from J, leaving 18 bases between. CDR1 and CDR2 (germline): MGHRA, YSYEKL. CDR3 length: 16 amino acids. CDR3 DNA: TGCGCCAGCAGCCCACCGGGACTTCCAGGTGACTATGGCTACACCTTC. Encoded protein: CASSPPGLPGDYGYTF.

The chain carries TRBV18 and TRBJ1-3; D is undetermined. The length of the CDR3 is 13 residues. Germline V gives CDR1 KGHSH, CDR2 LQKENI. V was shortened by 3 bases and J by 2 bases, with 5 bases between the two germline ends. For the CDR3, the DNA is TGTGCCAGCTCACCCCCAGCTGGAAACACCATATATTTT. This translates into CASSPPAGNTIYF.

The CDR3 bases are TGTGCCAGCTCACCGTCAGTCTACAATGAGCAGTTCTTC. Encoded protein: CASSPSVYNEQFF. The J gene is TRBJ2-1, the V gene TRBV18, with D hard to call. This CDR3 comprises 13 residues. Per the germline V gene, CDR1 is KGHSH and CDR2 is LQKENI. V lost 3 bases and J lost 3, with 6 bases in between.

At least ten counts were recorded for this clone. The rearrangement joins TRBV5-1 to TRBJ2-7, with TRBD1 as a possible D gene (6 bases). CDR1 and CDR2 from the germline V gene are SGHRS and YFSETQ. V lost 0 bases, J lost 3 bases, and 13 bases lay in between. The CDR3 has 15 residues. Written as DNA, the CDR3 is TGCGCCAGCAGCTTGGAGTCTGGGGGCGGCTACGAGCAGTACTTC. Its protein product is CASSLESGGGYEQYF.

This chain connects TRBV19 to TRBJ2-3, with 13 bases matching TRBD2. With V trimmed by 1 base and J by 11 bases, 9 bases remained unmatched. CDR1 is LNHDA and CDR2 is SQIVND in the germline V gene (reference sequence). The CDR3 has 16 amino acids. The CDR3 loop is CASSIGGLAGASMQYF. The CDR3 bases are TGTGCCAGTAGTATAGGAGGACTAGCGGGAGCTTCAATGCAGTATTTT.

There are a few counts of this clone. V usage is TRBV6-5 and J usage is TRBJ2-2, with TRBD2 matching 12 bases. CDR3 size: 15 residues. J was trimmed by 6 bases and V by 6 bases; bases with no gene match: 5. Germline-derived CDR1 and CDR2 are MNHEY and SVGAGI. In nucleotides, the CDR3 is TGTGCCAGCAGCCTAGCGGGGGGGCTGGCCGGGGAGCTGTTTTTT. The encoded protein is CASSLAGGLAGELFF.

This clone has just a few counts. The rearrangement links TRBV6-5 to TRBJ1-6; 7 nucleotides match TRBD1. J gave up 6 bases and V 5 bases, and 4 bases lay outside the gene matches. The germline CDR1 and CDR2 sequences are MNHEY and SVGAGI. The length of the CDR3 is 14 residues. The CDR3 sequence is CASSRRDSNSPLHF. Written as DNA, the CDR3 is TGTGCCAGCAGTCGGCGGGACAGTAATTCACCCCTCCACTTT.

This sequence joins TRBV11-3 and TRBJ1-3, with 9 nucleotides matching TRBD1. Germline loops: CDR1 SGHNT, CDR2 YENEEA. V was clipped by 5 bases and J by 2 bases; unmatched bases: 7. CDR3 size: 16 residues. As DNA, the CDR3 is TGTGCCAGCAGCCGCCAGACAGGGGGAGCTGGAAACACCATATATTTT. Amino acids: CASSRQTGGAGNTIYF.

The J gene is TRBJ1-3, the V gene TRBV30, with no clear D. Germline-derived CDR1 and CDR2 are GTSNPN and SVGIG (reference sequence). The CDR3 contains 14 residues. V lost 1 base and J 6 bases, leaving 13 bases between the germline ends. The CDR3: CAWSAGGKLNTIYF. CDR3 DNA: TGTGCCTGGAGTGCGGGAGGTAAACTAAACACCATATATTTT.